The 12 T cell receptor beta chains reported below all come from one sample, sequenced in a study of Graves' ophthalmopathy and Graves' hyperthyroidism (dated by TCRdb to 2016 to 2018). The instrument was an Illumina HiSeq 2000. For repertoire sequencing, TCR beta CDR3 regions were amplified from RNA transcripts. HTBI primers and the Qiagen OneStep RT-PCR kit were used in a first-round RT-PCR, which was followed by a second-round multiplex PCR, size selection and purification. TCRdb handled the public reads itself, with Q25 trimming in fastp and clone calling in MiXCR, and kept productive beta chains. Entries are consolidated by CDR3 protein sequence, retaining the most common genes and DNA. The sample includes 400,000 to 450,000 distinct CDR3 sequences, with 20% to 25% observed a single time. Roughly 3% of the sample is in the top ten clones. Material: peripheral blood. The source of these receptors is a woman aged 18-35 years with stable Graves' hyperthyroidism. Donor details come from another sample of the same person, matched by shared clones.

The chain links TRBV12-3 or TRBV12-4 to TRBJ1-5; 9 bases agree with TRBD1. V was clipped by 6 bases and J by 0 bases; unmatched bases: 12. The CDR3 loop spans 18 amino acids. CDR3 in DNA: TGTGCCAGCAGCGGACCGGACAGGGGCAGGGATAGCAATCAGCCCCAGCATTTT. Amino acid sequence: CASSGPDRGRDSNQPQHF.

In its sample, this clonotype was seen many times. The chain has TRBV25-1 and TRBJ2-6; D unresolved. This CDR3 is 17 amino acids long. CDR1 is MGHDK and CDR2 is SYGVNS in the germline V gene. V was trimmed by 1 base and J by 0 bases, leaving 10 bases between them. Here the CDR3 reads CASSEFGHGSGANVLTF. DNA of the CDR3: TGTGCCAGCAGTGAATTCGGGCACGGCTCTGGGGCCAACGTCCTGACTTTC. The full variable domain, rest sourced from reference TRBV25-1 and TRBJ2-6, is EADIYQTPRYLVIGTGKKITLECSQTMGHDKMYWYQQDPGMELHLIHYSYGVNSTEKGDLSSESTVSRIRTEHFPLTLESARPSHTSQYLCASSEFGHGSGANVLTFGAGSRLTVL.

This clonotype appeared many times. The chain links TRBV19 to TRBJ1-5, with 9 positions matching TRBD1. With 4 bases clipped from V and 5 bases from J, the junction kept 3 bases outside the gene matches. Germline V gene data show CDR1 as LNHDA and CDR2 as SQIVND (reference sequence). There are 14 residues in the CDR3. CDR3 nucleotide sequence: TGTGCCAGTAGTACACAGGGGGCTGATCAGCCCCAGCATTTT. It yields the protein CASSTQGADQPQHF.

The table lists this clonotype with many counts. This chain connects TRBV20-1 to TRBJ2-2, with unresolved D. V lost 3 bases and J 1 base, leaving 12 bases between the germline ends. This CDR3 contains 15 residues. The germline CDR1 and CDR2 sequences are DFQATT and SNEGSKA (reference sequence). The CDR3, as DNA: TGCAGTGCTAGTATGGCGTCGCAGAACACCGGGGAGCTGTTTTTT. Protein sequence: CSASMASQNTGELFF.

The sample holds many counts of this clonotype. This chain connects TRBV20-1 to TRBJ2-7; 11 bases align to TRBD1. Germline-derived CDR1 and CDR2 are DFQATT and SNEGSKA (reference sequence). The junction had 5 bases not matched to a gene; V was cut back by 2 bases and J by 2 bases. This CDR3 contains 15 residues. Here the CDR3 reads CSARPGQGGTYEQYF. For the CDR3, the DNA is TGCAGTGCTAGACCGGGACAGGGGGGGACCTACGAGCAGTACTTC.

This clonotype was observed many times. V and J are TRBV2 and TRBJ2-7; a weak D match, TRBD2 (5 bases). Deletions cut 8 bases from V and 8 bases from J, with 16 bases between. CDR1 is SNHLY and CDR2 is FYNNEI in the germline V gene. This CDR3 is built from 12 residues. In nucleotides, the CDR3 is TGTGCCAGCGGACTCGGGCCTCGGCAGCAGTACTTC. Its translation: CASGLGPRQQYF. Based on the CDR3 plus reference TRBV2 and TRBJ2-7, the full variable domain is EPEVTQTPSHQVTQMGQEVILRCVPISNHLYFYWYRQILGQKVEFLVSFYNNEISEKSEIFDDQFSVERPDGSNFTLKIRSTKLEDSAMYFCASGLGPRQQYFGPGTRLTVT.

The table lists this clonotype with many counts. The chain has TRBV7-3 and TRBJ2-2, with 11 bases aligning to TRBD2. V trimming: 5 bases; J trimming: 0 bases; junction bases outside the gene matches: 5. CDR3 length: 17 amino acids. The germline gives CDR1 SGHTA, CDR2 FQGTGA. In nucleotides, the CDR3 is TGTGCCAGCAGCGAACCGACTAGCGGGACGAACACCGGGGAGCTGTTTTTT. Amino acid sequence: CASSEPTSGTNTGELFF.

The CDR3 protein is CASSWLGPDTQYF. CDR3 DNA: TGTGCCAGCAGTTGGCTTGGCCCAGATACGCAGTATTTT. The J gene is TRBJ2-3, the V gene TRBV12-3 or TRBV12-4; D is uncertain. Trimming cost V 4 bases and J 4 bases, with 9 bases left between them. This CDR3 is built from 13 residues.

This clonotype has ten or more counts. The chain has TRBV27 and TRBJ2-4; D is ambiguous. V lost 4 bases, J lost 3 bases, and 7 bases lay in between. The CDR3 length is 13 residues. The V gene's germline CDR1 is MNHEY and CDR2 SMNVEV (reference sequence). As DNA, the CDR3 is TGTGCCAGCAGTTCCTCAGTCAAAAACATTCAGTACTTC. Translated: CASSSSVKNIQYF.

The CDR3 loop reads CASSSGLEAFF. The DNA of the CDR3 is TGCGCCAGCAGCTCCGGACTGGAAGCTTTCTTT. The gene calls are TRBV4-1 and TRBJ1-1; D not certain. V lost 5 bases to trimming and J lost 8 bases, with 9 bases between them. The length of the CDR3 is 11 residues. Germline assignment: CDR1 MGHRA and CDR2 YSYEKL.

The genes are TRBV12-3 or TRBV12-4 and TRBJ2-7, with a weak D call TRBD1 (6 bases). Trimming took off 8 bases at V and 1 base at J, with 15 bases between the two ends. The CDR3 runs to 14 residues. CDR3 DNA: TGTGCCAGCGCCGACCGGGACACATCCTACGAGCAGTACTTC. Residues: CASADRDTSYEQYF.

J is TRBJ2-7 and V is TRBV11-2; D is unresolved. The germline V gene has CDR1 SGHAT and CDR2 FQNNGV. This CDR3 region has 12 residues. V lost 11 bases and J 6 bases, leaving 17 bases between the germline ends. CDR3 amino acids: CAWSSGPGEQYF. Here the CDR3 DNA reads TGTGCCTGGAGTTCCGGACCGGGCGAGCAGTACTTC.